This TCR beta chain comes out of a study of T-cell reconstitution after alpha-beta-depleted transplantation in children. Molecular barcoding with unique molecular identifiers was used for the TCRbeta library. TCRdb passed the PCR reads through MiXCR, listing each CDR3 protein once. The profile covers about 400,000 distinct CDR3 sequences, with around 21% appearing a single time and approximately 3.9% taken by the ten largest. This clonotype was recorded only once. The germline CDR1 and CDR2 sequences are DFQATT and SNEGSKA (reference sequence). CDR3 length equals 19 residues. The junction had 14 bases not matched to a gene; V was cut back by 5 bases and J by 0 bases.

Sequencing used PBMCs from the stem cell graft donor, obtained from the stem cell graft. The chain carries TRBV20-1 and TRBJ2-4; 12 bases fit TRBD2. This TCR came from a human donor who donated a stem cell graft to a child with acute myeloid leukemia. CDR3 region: CSARRAGLAGPLAKNIQYF. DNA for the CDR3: TGCAGTGCTCGCCGGGCAGGACTAGCGGGGCCCCTAGCCAAAAACATTCAGTACTTC.